A selection of T cell receptor beta chains follows, all from one sample in a study of cytomegalovirus exposure and HLA in healthy donors. Using immunoSEQ multiplex PCR, the repertoire was profiled, and TCRdb retains in-frame clones only, with some absent. The data contain roughly 270,000 clones, over 75% of them singletons. Sample: PBMCs. These TCRs come from a woman between 18 and 29 years old in good health and CMV-seronegative. The conserved cysteine and the conserved F or W are not part of the CDR3 here.

TRBV10-2,TRBJ2-7,ASSGVRDRGYEQY
TRBV18,TRBJ2-7,ASSQGTAPYEQY
TRBV5-1,TRBJ1-4,ASSLGGRTNEKLF
TRBV4-3,TRBJ1-1,ASSPGGFTEAF
TRBV9,TRBJ2-4,ASSAYRGLGAKNIQY
TRBV6-5,TRBJ2-2,ASSYRAGANTGELF
TRBV4-2,TRBJ1-6,ASSQSGTPHNSPLH
TRBV28,TRBJ1-3,ASSLLPGDYSGNTIY
TRBV5-1,TRBJ2-5,ASGSGQETQY
TRBV9,TRBJ2-1,ASSVALRQGRDEQF
TRBV7-6,TRBJ2-7,ASSFGDSSSYEQY
TRBV6-5,TRBJ1-5,ASSTAIANQPQH
TRBV28,TRBJ2-7,ASSSGQGWEQY
TRBV19,TRBJ1-1,ASSISGSRTEAF
TRBV7-2,TRBJ2-1,ASSSLARYNEQF
TRBV7-9,TRBJ1-4,ASSLGQSNEKLF
TRBV5-1,TRBJ2-1,ASSSGTPSYNEQF
TRBV5-5,TRBJ2-5,ASSLFQGEETQY
TRBV7-9,TRBJ2-7,ASSLLLDSYEQY
TRBV11-3,TRBJ2-1,ASSLDGLAGYNEQF
TRBV6-1,TRBJ2-3,ASSEVGGDTQY
TRBV2,TRBJ2-2,ARRFTGELF
TRBV5-1,TRBJ1-4,ASSPDRANEKLF
TRBV10-2,TRBJ2-4,ASTGQRNIQY
TRBV28,TRBJ1-1,ASSSPTIMDRGLAF
TRBV2,TRBJ2-3,ASSPLAATTDTQY
TRBV27,TRBJ2-7,ASREIGQAIASYEQY
TRBV15,TRBJ2-7,ATSTQTGFAYEQY
TRBV19,TRBJ1-1,ASSATGDTEAF
TRBV13,TRBJ2-7,ASSRSGTGSYEQY
TRBV6-4,TRBJ2-7,ASSPGWQGINEQY
TRBV25-1,TRBJ2-1,ASSELGASGSWNEQF
TRBV28,TRBJ2-7,ASSLREPPEQY
TRBV18,TRBJ1-5,ASSPSGYSNQPQH
TRBV29-1,TRBJ1-1,SVAGGDITEAF
TRBV28,TRBJ2-7,ASSSPRGSRY
TRBV11-2,TRBJ2-7,ASSLSQPGEQY
TRBV28,TRBJ1-2,ASIGWGTQVNYGYT
TRBV28,TRBJ2-2,ASSFIGELF
TRBV4-1,TRBJ1-1,ASSSHPGDNTEAF
TRBV27,TRBJ1-5,ASSLGSRGLRSNQPQH
TRBV5-1,TRBJ2-6,ASSSDRGLSGANVLT
TRBV28,TRBJ2-2,ASSLPSFAATNTGELF
TRBV10-1,TRBJ2-5,ASSQGGPQETQY
TRBV28,TRBJ2-7,ASANRGNYEQY